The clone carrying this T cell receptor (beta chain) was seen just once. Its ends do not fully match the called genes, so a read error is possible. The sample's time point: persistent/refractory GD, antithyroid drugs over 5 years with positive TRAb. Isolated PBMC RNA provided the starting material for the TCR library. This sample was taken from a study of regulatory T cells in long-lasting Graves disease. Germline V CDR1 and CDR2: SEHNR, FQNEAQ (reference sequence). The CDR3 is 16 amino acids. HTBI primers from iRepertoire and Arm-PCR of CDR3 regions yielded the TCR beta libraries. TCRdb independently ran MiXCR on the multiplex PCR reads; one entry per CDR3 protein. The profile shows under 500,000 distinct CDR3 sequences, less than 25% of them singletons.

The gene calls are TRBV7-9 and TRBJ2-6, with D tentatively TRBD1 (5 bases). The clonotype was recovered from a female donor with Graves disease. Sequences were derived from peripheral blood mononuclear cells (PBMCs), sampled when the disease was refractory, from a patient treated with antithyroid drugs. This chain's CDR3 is CASSLDMLGGANVPTF. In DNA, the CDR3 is TGTGCCAGCAGCCTTGACATGCTCGGTGGGGCCAACGTCCCGACTTTC.